This T cell receptor beta chain was identified during a study of T cell repertoires in cytomegalovirus infection. For the study at large: Both a matching HLA type and CMV infection were indicated by public TCR beta signatures.

Trimming stripped 5 bases from V and 4 bases from J, with 8 bases between. Per germline, CDR1 LNHNV and CDR2 YYDKDF (reference sequence). The CDR3 runs 13 residues. Study-wide points: HLA-C-restricted CMV-specific TCR beta clonotypes were dominant in the ex vivo response. Cumulative public TCR beta family frequency identified carriers of CMV plus the relevant HLA.

A single record per CDR3 protein comes from TCRdb applying MiXCR to the reads. The table shows 130,000 or so distinct CDR3 sequences, with roughly 6% occurring only once. At least ten counts were recorded for this clonotype. Its specificity is unknown. The sequenced sample consisted of PBMCs. The sequence was obtained from a human donor in good health (CMV status not recorded). Some clones in this sample may be carry-over from other donors' samples. The V gene is TRBV15, the J gene TRBJ1-4; D not certain. This CDR3 reads CATSGRINEKLFF. CDR3 coding DNA: TGTGCCACCAGCGGACGGATTAATGAAAAACTGTTTTTT.